Below, 30 T cell receptor beta chains from the same sample are listed, as sequenced in a study of cytomegalovirus exposure and HLA in healthy donors. PCR was performed using 60 Vbeta and 13 Jbeta primers. The repertoire was sequenced with immunoSEQ multiplex PCR; TCRdb's copy has only in-frame clones and lacks some. Altogether roughly 150,000 clones are present, approximately 80% being singletons, with the ten largest covering over 8%. The sequencing input was PBMCs. The receptor set was obtained from a man aged 18 to 29 in good health and CMV-seropositive.

This clone appeared a single time. Sequence at one end of the junction differs from germline and may be a read error. The V gene is TRBV5-1, the J gene TRBJ2-3; possible D gene TRBD2, 6 bases. The CDR3 runs 15 residues. Germline V lookup: CDR1 SGHRS, CDR2 YFSETQ. DNA for the CDR3: TGCGCCAGCAGCTTGGGGGTTAGCGGTTCAGATACGCGGTATTTT. This codes for CASSLGVSGSDTRYF.

The chain carries TRBV18 and TRBJ2-7; 7 bases are a match to TRBD2. In germline, CDR1 is KGHSH, CDR2 LQKENI. V dropped 1 base and J dropped 4; count of bases not matched to a gene: 1. This CDR3 contains 13 residues. DNA for the CDR3: TGTGCCAGCTCACCACAGCGGGAATACGAGCAGTACTTC. Translated, it gives CASSPQREYEQYF.

The rearrangement joins TRBV29-1 to TRBJ2-5, with 8 bases matching TRBD1. Germline V gene data show CDR1 as SQVTM and CDR2 as ANQGSEA. V gave up 6 bases and J gave up 3 bases; unmatched junction bases: 6. CDR3 length: 13 residues. CDR3 DNA: TGCAGCGTGGGGTCAGGGGGCAAAGAGACCCAGTACTTC. Its translation is CSVGSGGKETQYF.

This clone was counted a few times. Written as DNA, the CDR3 is TGCGCCAGCAGCTTGGCCTACAGGGGGCGCGGTGGCTATGGCTACACCTTC. It codes for CASSLAYRGRGGYGYTF. The chain recombines TRBV5-1 with TRBJ1-2, with TRBD1 identical over 9 bases. The CDR3 totals 17 residues. The germline V gene encodes CDR1 SGHRS and CDR2 YFSETQ. Trimming removed 0 bases from V and 4 bases from J; junction bases left unmatched: 10.

V gene TRBV2 combines with J gene TRBJ2-2; possible D gene TRBD2, 7 bases. Germline CDR1 is SNHLY and CDR2 is FYNNEI. This CDR3 comprises 15 residues. With 1 base removed from V and 7 bases from J, the gap between germline ends came to 13 bases. The CDR3 sequence: CASSEVGGRVGELFF. The CDR3 DNA reads as TGTGCCAGCAGTGAAGTGGGGGGGCGTGTCGGGGAGCTGTTTTTT.

The sample holds a few counts of this clone. The rearrangement joins TRBV5-5 to TRBJ2-3; TRBD2 aligns across 7 bases. There are 14 residues in the CDR3. Trimming cost V 0 bases and J 7 bases; bases outside gene matches: 5. Per the germline V gene, CDR1 is SGHKS and CDR2 is YYEKEE (reference sequence). In DNA form, the CDR3 reads TGTGCCAGCAGCTTGGTCCGAGCGGGGCATACGCAGTATTTT. Translating gives CASSLVRAGHTQYF.

The genes are TRBV4-1 and TRBJ2-1, with 14 nucleotides matching TRBD2. Germline CDR1 and CDR2: MGHRA and YSYEKL. The CDR3 sequence is 16 residues long. Trimming took 2 bases from V and 6 from J; bases not matched to a gene: 3. This chain's CDR3 is CASSQSGLAGANEQFF. DNA of the CDR3: TGCGCCAGCAGCCAATCGGGACTAGCGGGAGCCAATGAGCAGTTCTTC.

The chain combines TRBV15 with TRBJ1-4, with a tentative D call TRBD1 (6 bases). CDR1 and CDR2 from the germline V gene are LNHNV and YYDKDF (reference sequence). Deletions cut 3 bases from V and 12 bases from J, with 11 bases between. This CDR3 comprises 12 residues. The CDR3 sequence is CATSSGRGELFF. Written as DNA, the CDR3 is TGTGCCACCAGCAGTGGGAGGGGGGAACTGTTTTTT.

The genes are TRBV4-1 and TRBJ2-6, with unresolved D. Germline values: CDR1 MGHRA, CDR2 YSYEKL. V lost 1 base and J lost 0, with 13 bases in between. The CDR3 spans 18 residues. The CDR3 coding sequence is TGCGCCAGCAGCCAAGGAGGAGTATTTCCCTCTGGGGCCAACGTCCTGACTTTC. Protein: CASSQGGVFPSGANVLTF.

The chain recombines TRBV6-5 with TRBJ2-7, with D perhaps TRBD1 (6 bases). Trimming removed 5 bases at V and 2 bases at J, with 16 bases between. This CDR3 contains 15 residues. Germline CDR1 and CDR2: MNHEY and SVGAGI. The CDR3: CASSRRTDHPYEQYF. Written as DNA, the CDR3 is TGTGCCAGCAGTCGCCGGACAGACCACCCCTACGAGCAGTACTTC.

The chain links TRBV5-1 to TRBJ2-1, with no clear D. CDR1 is SGHRS, CDR2 YFSETQ, per germline. This CDR3 region has 11 residues. The ends were cut back, 6 bases at V and 4 bases at J, with 5 bases in the middle. As DNA, the CDR3 is TGCGCCAGCACGCGTTACAATGAGCAGTTCTTC. Protein product: CASTRYNEQFF.

The chain is built from TRBV13 and TRBJ2-1, with D possibly TRBD2 on 6 matching bases. The CDR3 contains 14 residues. The V gene's germline CDR1 is PRHDT and CDR2 FYEKMQ (reference sequence). V lost 6 bases and J 10 bases, leaving 19 bases between the germline ends. The CDR3, as DNA: TGTGCCAGCAGTTCGCCCGGGGACTCCCGCGAGCAGTTCTTC. Translation gives CASSSPGDSREQFF.

V usage is TRBV28 and J usage is TRBJ1-1; 7 positions match TRBD1. With 6 bases clipped from V and 3 bases from J, the junction kept 10 bases outside the gene matches. The CDR3 extends over 15 amino acids. CDR1 is MDHEN and CDR2 is SYDVKM in the germline V gene. CDR3 bases: TGTGCCAGCAGCCCGACAGGGATAGGGGACACTGAAGCTTTCTTT. Translated, it gives CASSPTGIGDTEAFF.

A few counts support this clone. The chain carries TRBV19 and TRBJ1-1; D gene uncertain. CDR3 length: 15 residues. V was pared by 7 bases and J by 0 bases, with 15 bases between. Germline CDR1 reads LNHDA; CDR2 reads SQIVND (reference sequence). This CDR3 is CASMGQAAMNTEAFF. CDR3 DNA: TGTGCCAGTATGGGCCAGGCTGCCATGAACACTGAAGCTTTCTTT.

This chain joins TRBV7-2 and TRBJ1-1; D remains unclear. V shed 4 bases and J shed 4 bases, with 16 bases lying between them. The CDR3 totals 15 residues. Per the germline V gene, CDR1 is SGHTA and CDR2 is FQGNSA. The CDR3: CASSSSALRGTEAFF. The CDR3 nucleotides are TGTGCCAGCAGCTCCTCGGCTCTCCGGGGCACTGAAGCTTTCTTT.

A single count supports this clone. CDR3 protein: CASSFLGKGAGYTF. DNA of the CDR3: TGTGCCAGCAGTTTCCTTGGAAAGGGAGCCGGCTACACCTTC. V gene TRBV28 combines with J gene TRBJ1-2, with D unresolved. The germline V and J ends were trimmed by 3 bases and 8 bases, with 16 bases remaining between them. The CDR3 spans 14 residues. Germline-derived CDR1 and CDR2 are MDHEN and SYDVKM.

The genes are TRBV4-2 and TRBJ2-2, with TRBD2 matching over 8 bases. This CDR3 contains 19 residues. The germline CDR1 and CDR2 sequences are LGHNA and YNFKEQ. Germline trimming cut 1 base from V and 7 bases from J; bases unmatched to any gene: 17. CDR3 bases: TGTGCCAGCAGCCAAGGGCTCCCGGGACTAGTCCCTATCAGCGGGGAGCTGTTTTTT. This codes for CASSQGLPGLVPISGELFF.

The chain is built from TRBV4-1 and TRBJ2-1, with D possibly matching TRBD1 (5 bases). V lost 2 bases and J 7 bases, leaving 15 bases between the germline ends. Germline V gives CDR1 MGHRA, CDR2 YSYEKL. This CDR3 spans 15 amino acids. The CDR3 region has the DNA TGCGCCAGCAGCCAACCCTTCGACAGAAAAAATGAGCAGTTCTTC. Protein: CASSQPFDRKNEQFF.

This chain uses TRBV27 with TRBJ1-4; no clear D gene. Germline V gene data show CDR1 as MNHEY and CDR2 as SMNVEV (reference sequence). This CDR3 comprises 15 residues. The germline V and J ends were trimmed by 2 bases and 3 bases, with 10 bases remaining between them. CDR3 loop: CASSLMWAANEKLFF. As DNA, the CDR3 is TGTGCCAGCAGTTTAATGTGGGCAGCTAATGAAAAACTGTTTTTT.

This clone was seen a few times. The chain uses TRBV7-8 and TRBJ2-3, with a tentative D call TRBD2 (5 bases). Germline CDR1 SGHVS, CDR2 FQNEAQ. V was cut by 3 bases and J by 1 base, with 11 bases left in between. CDR3 size: 15 residues. The CDR3 here is CASSFHGGRTDTQYF. The DNA of the CDR3 is TGTGCCAGCAGCTTCCACGGAGGTCGCACAGATACGCAGTATTTT.

The gene calls are TRBV6-4 and TRBJ2-2; a weak D match, TRBD1 (5 bases). Germline assignment: CDR1 MRHNA and CDR2 SNTAGT. V lost 6 bases and J lost 4, with 9 bases in between. The CDR3 totals 13 residues. In nucleotides, the CDR3 is TGTGCCAGCAGCAGGGTAGGCACCGGGGAGCTGTTTTTT. This sequence encodes CASSRVGTGELFF.

This chain joins TRBV5-4 and TRBJ2-5, with D perhaps TRBD2 (7 bases). The V gene's germline CDR1 is SGHNT and CDR2 YYREEE (reference sequence). V lost 0 bases and J 5 bases, leaving 17 bases between the germline ends. CDR3 length: 16 residues. CDR3 protein: CASSLAEVGGQETQYF. The CDR3 DNA follows: TGTGCCAGCAGCTTGGCCGAAGTGGGGGGGCAGGAGACCCAGTACTTC.

The V and J genes are TRBV25-1 and TRBJ1-1; 8 bases are a match to TRBD1. Trimming removed 6 bases from V and 1 base from J; junction bases left unmatched: 4. The CDR3 runs 14 residues. CDR1 MGHDK and CDR2 SYGVNS come from the germline V gene. The CDR3 DNA reads TGTGCCAGCAGGGGGACAGGAGGGAACACTGAAGCTTTCTTT. Amino acid sequence: CASRGTGGNTEAFF.

The chain employs TRBV29-1 and TRBJ2-1, with 11 bases aligning to TRBD2. The length of the CDR3 is 13 residues. Per the germline V gene, CDR1 is SQVTM and CDR2 is ANQGSEA. The ends lost 6 bases at V and 9 bases at J; junction bases unmatched: 7. The CDR3 DNA reads as TGCAGCGTCCCGACTAGCGGGAACGGTGAGCAGTTCTTC. Encoded protein: CSVPTSGNGEQFF.

The V gene is TRBV4-2, the J gene TRBJ2-1; 9 nucleotides agree with TRBD2. CDR3 length: 18 residues. Looked up from germline, CDR1 is LGHNA and CDR2 is YNFKEQ. The V gene end was trimmed by 0 bases and the J gene end by 6 bases; junction bases not matched to a gene: 12. As DNA, the CDR3 is TGTGCCAGCAGCCAAGAATCTAAGGCGGGAGGGCCCATCAATGAGCAGTTCTTC. Its protein is CASSQESKAGGPINEQFF.

The chain joins TRBV27 to TRBJ2-2; the match to TRBD1 covers 9 bases. V shed 11 bases, J shed 7 bases, and the junction held 8 bases outside the gene matches. This CDR3 comprises 13 residues. CDR1 and CDR2 (germline): MNHEY, SMNVEV (reference sequence). CDR3 sequence: CASRGQGDGELFF. CDR3 in DNA: TGTGCCTCTAGGGGACAGGGAGACGGGGAGCTGTTTTTT.

The chain uses TRBV29-1 and TRBJ2-7; 8 bases match TRBD2. The trim removed 4 bases at V and 3 bases at J, leaving 8 bases unmatched. The CDR3 has 14 residues. The germline gives CDR1 SQVTM, CDR2 ANQGSEA. The CDR3 DNA reads as TGCAGCGTTGTCCGGGAGGGTGTTGGCTACGAGCAGTACTTC. Protein sequence: CSVVREGVGYEQYF.

The chain employs TRBV27 and TRBJ2-1; 7 bases align to TRBD2. Germline V gene data show CDR1 as MNHEY and CDR2 as SMNVEV (reference sequence). V was clipped by 7 bases and J by 9 bases; unmatched bases: 12. The CDR3 sequence is 14 residues long. The CDR3 spells CASTNSGGVGEQFF. DNA for the CDR3: TGTGCCAGCACCAATAGTGGGGGGGTCGGTGAGCAGTTCTTC.

V usage is TRBV19 and J usage is TRBJ2-7; a weak D match, TRBD1 (7 bases). Germline V lookup: CDR1 LNHDA, CDR2 SQIVND (reference sequence). V was shortened by 9 bases and J by 7 bases, with 16 bases between the two germline ends. The CDR3 runs 12 residues. CDR3 loop: CASGGQNSEQYF. DNA for the CDR3: TGTGCCAGCGGGGGACAGAACTCTGAGCAGTACTTC.

V and J are TRBV29-1 and TRBJ2-7, with 9 bases matching TRBD2. The germline CDR1 and CDR2 sequences are SQVTM and ANQGSEA. CDR3 length: 15 residues. Trimming took 2 bases from V and 1 from J; bases not matched to a gene: 6. The CDR3 sequence: CSVEWREGESYEQYF. CDR3 nucleotide sequence: TGCAGCGTTGAATGGCGGGAGGGCGAGTCCTACGAGCAGTACTTC.